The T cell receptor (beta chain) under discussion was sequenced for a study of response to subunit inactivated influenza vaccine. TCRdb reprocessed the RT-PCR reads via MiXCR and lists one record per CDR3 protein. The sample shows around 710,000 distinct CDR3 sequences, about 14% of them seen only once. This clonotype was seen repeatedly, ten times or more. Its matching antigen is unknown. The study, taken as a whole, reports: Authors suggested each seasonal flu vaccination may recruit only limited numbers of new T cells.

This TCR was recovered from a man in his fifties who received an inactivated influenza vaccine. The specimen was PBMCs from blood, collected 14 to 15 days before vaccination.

This chain's CDR3 is CASMTMSNNQPQHF. The CDR3 nucleotides are TGTGCCAGCATGACTATGTCAAACAATCAGCCCCAGCATTTT. This rearrangement joins TRBV28 to TRBJ1-5; D not certain. V was pared by 7 bases and J by 3 bases, with 13 bases between. This CDR3 region has 14 residues. In germline, CDR1 is MDHEN, CDR2 SYDVKM.